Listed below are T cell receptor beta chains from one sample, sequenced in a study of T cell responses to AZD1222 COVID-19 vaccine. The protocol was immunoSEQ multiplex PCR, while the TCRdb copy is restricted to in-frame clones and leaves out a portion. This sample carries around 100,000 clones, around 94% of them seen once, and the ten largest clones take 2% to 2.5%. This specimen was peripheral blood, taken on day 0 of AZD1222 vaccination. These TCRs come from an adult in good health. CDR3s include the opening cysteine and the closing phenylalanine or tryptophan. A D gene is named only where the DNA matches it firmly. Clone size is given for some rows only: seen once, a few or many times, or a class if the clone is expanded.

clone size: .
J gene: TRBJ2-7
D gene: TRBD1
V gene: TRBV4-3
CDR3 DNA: TGCGCCAGCAGCCAAGGGGACAGGGGGGGCTACGAGCAGTACTTC
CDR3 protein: CASSQGDRGGYEQYF

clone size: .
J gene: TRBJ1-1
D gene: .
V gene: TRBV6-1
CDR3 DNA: TGTGCCAGCAGTGAGGGGCTAAGGACGGAAAACACTGAAGCTTTCTTT
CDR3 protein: CASSEGLRTENTEAFF

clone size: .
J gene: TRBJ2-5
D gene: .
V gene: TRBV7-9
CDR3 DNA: TGTGCCAGCAGCCTGGACAGCCAAGAGACCCAGTACTTC
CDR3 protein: CASSLDSQETQYF

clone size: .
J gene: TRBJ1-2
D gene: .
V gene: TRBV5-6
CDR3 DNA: TGTGCCAGCAGCTTTTTCAGTGGGCAGAAAAGGCGGACCTTC
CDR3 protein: CASSFFSGQKRRTF

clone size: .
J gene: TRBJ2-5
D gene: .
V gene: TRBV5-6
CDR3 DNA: TGTGCCAGCAGCTTGGAGGAGACCCAGTACTTC
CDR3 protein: CASSLEETQYF

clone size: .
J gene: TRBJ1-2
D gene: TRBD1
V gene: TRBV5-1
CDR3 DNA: TGCGCCAGCAGCTTGGACGGGACAGGACCCCTATGGGGTCCCTTC
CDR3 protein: CASSLDGTGPLWGPF

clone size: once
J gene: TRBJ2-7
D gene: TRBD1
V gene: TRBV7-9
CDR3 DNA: TGTGCCAGCAGCCGGGGACAGGGACGGGAGCAGTACTTC
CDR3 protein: CASSRGQGREQYF

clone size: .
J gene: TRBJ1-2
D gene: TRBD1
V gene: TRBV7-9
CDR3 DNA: TGTGCCAGCAGCCTCCTCTTACAGGGGGGCAACTATGGCTACACCTTC
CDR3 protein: CASSLLLQGGNYGYTF

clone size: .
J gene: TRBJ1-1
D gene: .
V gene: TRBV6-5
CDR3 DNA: TGTGCCAGCACCCCTTTGAGGGCGAACACTGAAGCTTTCTTT
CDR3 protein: CASTPLRANTEAFF

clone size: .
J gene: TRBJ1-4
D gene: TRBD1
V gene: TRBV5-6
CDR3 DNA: TGTGCCAGCAGCTTCGACAGGGGGACTAATGAAAAACTGTTTTTT
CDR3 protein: CASSFDRGTNEKLFF

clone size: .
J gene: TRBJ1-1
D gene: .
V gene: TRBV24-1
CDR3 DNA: TGTGCCACCAGTGGAGGAGGCTTGAACACTGAAGCTTTCTTT
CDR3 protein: CATSGGGLNTEAFF

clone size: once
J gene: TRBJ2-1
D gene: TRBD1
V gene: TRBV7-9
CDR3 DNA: TGTGCCAGCAGTGACAGGGACCATGTCAATGAGCAGTTCTTC
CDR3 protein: CASSDRDHVNEQFF

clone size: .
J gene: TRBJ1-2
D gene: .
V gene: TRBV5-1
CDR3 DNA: TGCGCCAGCAGCTGGGCGGACGGGGGAGATGGCTACACCTTC
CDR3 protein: CASSWADGGDGYTF

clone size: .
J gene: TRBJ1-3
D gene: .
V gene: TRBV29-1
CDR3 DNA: TGCAGCGCCGGTGGAAGCTCTGGAAACACCATATATTTT
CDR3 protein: CSAGGSSGNTIYF

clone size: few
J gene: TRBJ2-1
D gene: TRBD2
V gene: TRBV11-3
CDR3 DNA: TGTGCCAGCCGGGGGGGACCCTACAATGAGCAGTTCTTC
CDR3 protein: CASRGGPYNEQFF

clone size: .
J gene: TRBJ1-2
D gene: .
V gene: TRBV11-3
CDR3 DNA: TGTGCCAGCAGCTTACATAACTATGGCTACACCTTC
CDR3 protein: CASSLHNYGYTF

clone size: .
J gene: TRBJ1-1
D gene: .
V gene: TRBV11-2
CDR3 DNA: TGTGCCAGCAACCCTCGGGGACCACTGAGGGACACTGAAGCTTTCTTT
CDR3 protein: CASNPRGPLRDTEAFF

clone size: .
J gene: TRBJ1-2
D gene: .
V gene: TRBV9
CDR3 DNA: TGTGCCAGCAGCGTAATAGTTAACTATGGCTACACCTTC
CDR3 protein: CASSVIVNYGYTF

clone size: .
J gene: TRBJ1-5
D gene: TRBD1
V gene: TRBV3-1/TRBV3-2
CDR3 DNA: TGTGCCAGCAGCCTTCTCGACAGGGGCGGCCCCCAGCATTTT
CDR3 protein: CASSLLDRGGPQHF

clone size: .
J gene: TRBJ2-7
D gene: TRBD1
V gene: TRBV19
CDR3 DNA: TGTGCCAGTAGTAGAAGACAGGGCTACAAGCAGTACTTC
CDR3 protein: CASSRRQGYKQYF

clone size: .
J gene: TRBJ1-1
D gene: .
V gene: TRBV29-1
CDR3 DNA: TGCAGCGTTGGAGGGAGAGGGGAGACTGAAGCTTTCTTT
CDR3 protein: CSVGGRGETEAFF

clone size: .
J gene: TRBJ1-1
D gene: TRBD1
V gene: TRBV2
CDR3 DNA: TGTGCCAGCAGTAAACAGGGGGCTGAAGCTTTCTTT
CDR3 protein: CASSKQGAEAFF

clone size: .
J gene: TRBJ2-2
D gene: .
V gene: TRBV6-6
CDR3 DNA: TGTGCCAGCAGCCCGCTCGGGGGAAGGAACACCGGGGAGCTGTTTTTT
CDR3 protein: CASSPLGGRNTGELFF

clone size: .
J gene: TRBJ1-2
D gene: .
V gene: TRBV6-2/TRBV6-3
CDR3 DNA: .
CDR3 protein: CASSSSGRNYGYTF

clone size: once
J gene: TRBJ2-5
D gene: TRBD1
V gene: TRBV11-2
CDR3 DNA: TGTGCCAGCAGCTTAGAGGGGACAGGACTCCAAGAGACCCAGTACTTC
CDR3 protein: CASSLEGTGLQETQYF

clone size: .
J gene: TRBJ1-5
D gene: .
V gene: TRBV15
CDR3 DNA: TGTGCCACCAGCAGTTTAGGGCGTCAGCCCCAGCATTTT
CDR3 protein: CATSSLGRQPQHF